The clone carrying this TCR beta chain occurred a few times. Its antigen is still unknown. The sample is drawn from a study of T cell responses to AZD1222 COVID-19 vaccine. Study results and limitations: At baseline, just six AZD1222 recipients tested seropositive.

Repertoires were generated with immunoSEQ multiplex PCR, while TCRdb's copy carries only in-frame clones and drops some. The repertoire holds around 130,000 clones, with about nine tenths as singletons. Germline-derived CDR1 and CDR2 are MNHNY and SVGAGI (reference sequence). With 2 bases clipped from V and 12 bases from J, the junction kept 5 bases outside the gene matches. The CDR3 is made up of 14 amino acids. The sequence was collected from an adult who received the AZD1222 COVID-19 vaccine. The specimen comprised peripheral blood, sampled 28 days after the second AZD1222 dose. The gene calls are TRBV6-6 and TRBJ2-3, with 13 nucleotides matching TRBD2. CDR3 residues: CASSYGTSGTAQYF. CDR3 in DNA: TGTGCCAGCAGTTACGGGACTAGCGGGACCGCCCAGTATTTT.